Given below is one T cell receptor (beta chain) in context. This specimen comes from a study of blood T cell repertoires in COVID-19. Produced via immunoSEQ multiplex PCR; TCRdb's table is partial and in-frame only. This table holds around 30,000 clones, around 90% found once. V lost 2 bases to trimming and J lost 8 bases, with 13 bases between them. Germline values: CDR1 MNHNS, CDR2 SASEGT. The CDR3 length is 14 residues. The chain couples TRBV6-1 to TRBJ2-1; D is perhaps TRBD1 (5 bases). Sequencing input: peripheral blood. The source is a man in his sixties with active COVID-19. The chain's CDR3 is CASSESTALDEQFF. The CDR3 region has the DNA TGTGCCAGCAGTGAATCGACAGCGTTGGATGAGCAGTTCTTC.